This T cell receptor (beta chain) was sequenced in a study of PD-1 blockade in classical Hodgkin lymphoma. General study points: Initiation of nivolumab under 1 year after ASCT led to exclusion of patients.

Regarding this clone: What it binds is not known.

Some clones are missing from TCRdb's copy, which holds only in-frame ones; the method was immunoSEQ multiplex PCR. There are some 8,700 clones in the sample; around 90% occur only once, and under 40% lies in the top ten. Time point: cycle 4 day 1 (C4D1), after less than seven weeks of nivolumab. Relapses following autologous stem cell transplantation were seen in all patients, with brentuximab vedotin exposure varying. V was trimmed by 6 bases and J by 8 bases, leaving 20 bases between them. The germline V gene encodes CDR1 SGDLS and CDR2 YYNGEE. CDR3 length equals 14 residues. Source: peripheral blood mononuclear cells (PBMCs), taken before the fourth cycle of nivolumab. The source of this sequence is a human donor with classical Hodgkin lymphoma. The chain employs TRBV9 and TRBJ2-5, with TRBD2 as a possible D gene (5 bases). The CDR3 loop is CASNLGSGPPTQYF. The CDR3 bases are TGTGCCAGCAACCTAGGGAGTGGCCCCCCTACCCAGTACTTC.